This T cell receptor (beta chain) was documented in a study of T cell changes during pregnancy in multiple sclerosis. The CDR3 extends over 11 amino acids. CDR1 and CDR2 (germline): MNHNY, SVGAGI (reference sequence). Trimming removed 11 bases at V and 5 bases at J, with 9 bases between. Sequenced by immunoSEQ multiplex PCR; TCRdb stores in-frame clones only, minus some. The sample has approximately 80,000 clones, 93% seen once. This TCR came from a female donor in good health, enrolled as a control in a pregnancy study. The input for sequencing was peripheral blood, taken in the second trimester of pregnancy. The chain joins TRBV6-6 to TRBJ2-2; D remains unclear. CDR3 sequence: CAVTDTGELFF. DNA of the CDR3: TGTGCCGTCACTGATACCGGGGAGCTGTTTTTT.